The 27 T cell receptor beta chains given below trace back to one sample, sequenced in a study of blood T cell repertoires in COVID-19. TCRdb's table, derived via immunoSEQ multiplex PCR, lists solely in-frame clones and lacks some. Of tens of thousands of clones listed, under 90% were seen once; the top ten hold roughly 5%. Sequenced sample: peripheral blood. Receptor source: a man aged 55 to 70 with COVID-19, enrolled during active disease.

The chain combines TRBV30 with TRBJ2-5; tentative D call: TRBD1 (5 bases). V dropped 6 bases and J dropped 4 bases, with 12 bases sitting between them. The CDR3 runs 12 residues. CDR1 is GTSNPN and CDR2 is SVGIG in the germline V gene (reference sequence). CDR3 residues: CACRGSGETQYF. CDR3 bases: TGTGCCTGTAGGGGATCCGGAGAGACCCAGTACTTC.

The rearrangement joins TRBV5-8 to TRBJ2-7; TRBD1 agrees at 8 bases. With 4 bases clipped from V and 1 base from J, the junction kept 4 bases outside the gene matches. Germline values: CDR1 SGHTS, CDR2 YDEGEE. This CDR3 contains 14 residues. The CDR3 DNA sequence: TGTGCCAGCAGCAAGGACAGGGATTCCTACGAGCAGTACTTC. It specifies CASSKDRDSYEQYF.

This chain joins TRBV19 and TRBJ2-3, with 10 positions matching TRBD2. The germline V gene encodes CDR1 LNHDA and CDR2 SQIVND (reference sequence). Trimming removed 4 bases from V and 0 bases from J; junction bases left unmatched: 1. The CDR3 has 15 residues. This CDR3 is CASSTSGGSTDTQYF. CDR3 DNA: TGTGCCAGTAGTACTAGCGGGGGCAGCACAGATACGCAGTATTTT.

The gene calls are TRBV25-1 and TRBJ1-3; D possibly corresponds to TRBD1 (5 bases). CDR3 size: 14 residues. The V and J ends lost 6 bases and 4 bases respectively, with 13 bases between them. Germline CDR1 is MGHDK and CDR2 is SYGVNS. CDR3 in amino acids: CASRGSGDGNTIYF. The CDR3 nucleotides are TGTGCCAGCAGAGGATCGGGGGACGGAAACACCATATATTTT.

This clone was detected only once. The chain uses TRBV6-2 or TRBV6-3 and TRBJ2-7; D not resolved. Trimming cost V 3 bases and J 0 bases, with 12 bases left between them. Germline V gives CDR1 MNHEY, CDR2 SVGEGT. The CDR3 consists of 15 residues. CDR3 in amino acids: CASSYGPDNSYEQYF. In DNA form, the CDR3 reads TGTGCCAGCAGTTATGGGCCTGACAACTCCTACGAGCAGTACTTC.

This chain uses TRBV2 with TRBJ2-7; perhaps TRBD1 as D (6 bases). Trimming removed 1 base at V and 3 bases at J, with 10 bases between. The CDR3 is 14 residues long. CDR1 and CDR2 from the germline V gene are SNHLY and FYNNEI. Written as DNA, the CDR3 is TGTGCCAGCAGTGAAGTAGGACAGATCTACGAGCAGTACTTC. It specifies CASSEVGQIYEQYF.

This chain links TRBV5-1 with TRBJ1-3; D is undetermined. The CDR3 has 15 residues. Germline V gene data show CDR1 as SGHRS and CDR2 as YFSETQ. Trimming took 0 bases from V and 3 from J, leaving 10 bases between them. The CDR3 region is CASSLDSGVGNTIYF. As DNA, the CDR3 is TGCGCCAGCAGCTTGGATTCCGGGGTTGGAAACACCATATATTTT.

The V and J genes are TRBV27 and TRBJ1-5; D is uncertain. In germline, CDR1 is MNHEY, CDR2 SMNVEV (reference sequence). V was clipped by 3 bases and J by 0 bases, with 12 bases between them. There are 16 residues in the CDR3. The CDR3 spells CASSFSGVYSNQPQHF. The DNA for the CDR3 is TGTGCCAGCAGTTTCTCGGGAGTCTATAGCAATCAGCCCCAGCATTTT.

The genes are TRBV4-2 and TRBJ1-3; D possibly corresponds to TRBD1 (6 bases). Trimming left V 0 bases short and J 2 bases short, with 14 bases between. CDR1 and CDR2 from the germline V gene are LGHNA and YNFKEQ. This CDR3 has 17 amino acids. Here the CDR3 DNA reads TGTGCCAGCAGCCAAGATTTTGGGCAGGGGACTGGAAACACCATATATTTT. Residues: CASSQDFGQGTGNTIYF.

The rearrangement joins TRBV30 to TRBJ2-3; D remains unclear. V was shortened by 3 bases and J by 4 bases, with 11 bases between the two germline ends. This CDR3 is built from 13 residues. Germline V CDR1 and CDR2: GTSNPN, SVGIG (reference sequence). CDR3 loop: CAWRTERADTQYF. The CDR3 DNA reads TGTGCCTGGAGAACGGAGCGCGCAGATACGCAGTATTTT.

J is TRBJ1-2 and V is TRBV12-5; D is undetermined. Looked up from germline, CDR1 is LGHNT and CDR2 is FRNRAP. The CDR3 consists of 13 residues. Trimming took off 7 bases at V and 4 bases at J, with 13 bases between the two ends. CDR3 bases: TGTGCTAGTGCCCCAGGTGCTGGCTATGGCTACACCTTC. Translating it yields CASAPGAGYGYTF.

The V gene is TRBV7-9, the J gene TRBJ1-4; TRBD1 aligns across 9 bases. Germline CDR1 and CDR2: SEHNR and FQNEAQ (reference sequence). The CDR3 runs 15 residues. Trimming removed 4 bases from V and 8 bases from J; junction bases left unmatched: 8. The CDR3 nucleotides are TGTGCCAGCAGCTATCCGGGACAGGGAGGGGAAAAACTGTTTTTT. Translation: CASSYPGQGGEKLFF.

This chain connects TRBV9 to TRBJ2-7; TRBD1 agrees at 7 bases. The CDR3 consists of 15 residues. Germline CDR1 is SGDLS and CDR2 is YYNGEE. V was pared by 3 bases and J by 5 bases, with 11 bases of the junction left unmatched. CDR3 sequence: CASSDRLGGFNEQYF. CDR3 sequence (DNA): TGTGCCAGCAGCGATCGATTAGGGGGCTTTAACGAGCAGTACTTC.

The chain couples TRBV27 to TRBJ1-2; a weak D match, TRBD1 (6 bases). This CDR3 is 14 amino acids long. V lost 3 bases and J lost 6, with 14 bases in between. The germline CDR1 and CDR2 sequences are MNHEY and SMNVEV (reference sequence). CDR3 sequence: CASSLGGRVDGYTF. In DNA, the CDR3 is TGTGCCAGCAGTTTGGGGGGGCGTGTGGATGGCTACACCTTC.

The CDR3 loop reads CASGNGRPSRPEAFF. CDR3 DNA: TGTGCTAGTGGTAACGGGAGACCGTCAAGACCTGAAGCTTTCTTT. The rearrangement uses TRBV12-5 and TRBJ1-1, with D hard to call. The CDR3 loop spans 15 amino acids. The V and J ends lost 5 bases and 6 bases respectively, with 19 bases between them. Germline CDR1 LGHNT, CDR2 FRNRAP.

This chain uses TRBV19 with TRBJ1-5; D possibly corresponds to TRBD1 (5 bases). Per germline, CDR1 LNHDA and CDR2 SQIVND (reference sequence). The germline V and J ends were trimmed by 0 bases and 5 bases, with 17 bases remaining between them. This CDR3 is built from 17 residues. The CDR3 is CASSIDGSKGLDQPQHF. CDR3 bases: TGTGCCAGTAGTATAGATGGATCCAAGGGGTTGGATCAGCCCCAGCATTTT. The variable domain in full, with the rest retrieved from reference TRBV19 and TRBJ1-5, is DGGITQSPKYLFRKEGQNVTLSCEQNLNHDAMYWYRQDPGQGLRLIYYSQIVNDFQKGDIAEGYSVSREKKESFPLTVTSAQKNPTAFYLCASSIDGSKGLDQPQHFGDGTRLSIL.

This chain connects TRBV6-1 to TRBJ1-6; the match to TRBD1 covers 7 bases. Germline V gene data show CDR1 as MNHNS and CDR2 as SASEGT. This CDR3 has 15 amino acids. V lost 2 bases, J lost 8 bases, and 6 bases stayed unmatched. The CDR3 loop reads CASSEYTGVDSPLHF. The CDR3 region has the DNA TGTGCCAGCAGTGAATACACAGGGGTGGATTCACCCCTCCACTTT.

This chain uses TRBV15 with TRBJ1-5, with 7 bases aligning to TRBD1. The J segment lost 5 bases and the V segment lost 6 bases, leaving 7 bases of the junction unmatched. The CDR3 covers 14 residues. Germline CDR1 is LNHNV and CDR2 is YYDKDF (reference sequence). CDR3 sequence reads: CATSETTGDQPQHF. Here the CDR3 DNA reads TGTGCCACCAGTGAAACTACAGGGGATCAGCCCCAGCATTTT.

The V and J genes are TRBV10-1 and TRBJ1-6; 7 bases align to TRBD1. The CDR3 consists of 14 residues. The germline CDR1 and CDR2 sequences are WNHNN and SYGVQD (reference sequence). The V gene end was trimmed by 5 bases and the J gene end by 4 bases; junction bases not matched to a gene: 2. The CDR3 DNA reads TGCGCCAGCAGTCCACAGGGGTATAATTCACCCCTCCACTTT. Amino acids: CASSPQGYNSPLHF.

The genes are TRBV11-3 and TRBJ2-7; D perhaps matches TRBD2 (5 bases). Germline CDR1 is SGHNT and CDR2 is YENEEA. The V end lost 1 base, the J end lost 2 bases, and 9 bases lay between the germline ends. This CDR3 is 14 amino acids long. The CDR3 protein is CASSLGELPYEQYF. For the CDR3, the DNA is TGTGCCAGCAGCTTAGGGGAGCTACCCTACGAGCAGTACTTC.

The chain links TRBV12-3 or TRBV12-4 to TRBJ1-5; unclear D gene. This CDR3 is 13 amino acids long. V shed 6 bases and J shed 7 bases, with 13 bases lying between them. CDR3 in DNA: TGTGCCAGCAGCCCCAGGCCCGGCCAGCCCCAGCATTTT. This encodes CASSPRPGQPQHF.

The chain couples TRBV5-5 to TRBJ1-1; 7 bases match TRBD1. The CDR3 extends over 15 amino acids. The V gene's germline CDR1 is SGHKS and CDR2 YYEKEE (reference sequence). V lost 2 bases to trimming and J lost 1 base; unmatched junction nucleotides: 5. The CDR3 loop reads CASSLTGAANTEAFF. The CDR3, as DNA: TGTGCCAGCAGCTTAACAGGGGCGGCGAACACTGAAGCTTTCTTT.

The chain joins TRBV11-3 to TRBJ2-1; 12 positions match TRBD2. Germline V CDR1 and CDR2: SGHNT, YENEEA. Trimming at V came to 3 bases and at J to 4 bases, leaving 4 bases not matched to a gene. The CDR3 has 16 amino acids. CDR3 nucleotide sequence: TGTGCCAGCAGCTTCCCTGGACTAGCGGGATACAATGAGCAGTTCTTC. Amino acid sequence: CASSFPGLAGYNEQFF. Filled out from reference TRBV11-3 and TRBJ2-1, the complete variable domain reads EAGVVQSPRYKIIEKKQPVAFWCNPISGHNTLYWYLQNLGQGPELLIRYENEEAVDDSQLPKDRFSAERLKGVDSTLKIQPAELGDSAVYLCASSFPGLAGYNEQFFGPGTRLTVL.

The V and J genes are TRBV30 and TRBJ2-7; maybe TRBD2 (5 bases). Trimming left V 6 bases short and J 6 bases short, with 12 bases between. Per the germline V gene, CDR1 is GTSNPN and CDR2 is SVGIG (reference sequence). The CDR3 extends over 11 amino acids. CDR3: CACSRESEQYF. The CDR3 DNA reads TGTGCCTGCTCGAGGGAGTCCGAGCAGTACTTC.

The count of this clone is one. This rearrangement joins TRBV30 to TRBJ1-3; TRBD1 matches 10 bases. The germline gives CDR1 GTSNPN, CDR2 SVGIG (reference sequence). The CDR3 covers 16 residues. V lost 5 bases and J lost 2; bases outside the gene matches: 9. The CDR3 reads CAWSTPGQGTGNTIYF. Here the CDR3 DNA reads TGTGCCTGGTCCACCCCGGGACAGGGGACTGGAAACACCATATATTTT.

On this clone: The junction does not match germline at one end; this may be a read error. The chain carries TRBV24-1 and TRBJ2-7; 7 bases line up with TRBD2. CDR1 and CDR2 from the germline V gene are KGHDR and SFDVKD. CDR3 size: 16 residues. CDR3 sequence reads: CATSDPTGTTKYGQYF. The CDR3 DNA follows: TGTGCCACCAGTGATCCAACCGGGACTACTAAATACGGGCAGTACTTC.

The J gene is TRBJ1-5, the V gene TRBV30, with a possible D match to TRBD1 (6 bases). This CDR3 spans 15 amino acids. CDR1 is GTSNPN, CDR2 SVGIG, per germline (reference sequence). Deletions cut 0 bases from V and 4 bases from J, with 13 bases between. CDR3 coding DNA: TGTGCCTGGAGTGTAGGTATGGGGGCAAATCAGCCCCAGCATTTT. It yields the protein CAWSVGMGANQPQHF.